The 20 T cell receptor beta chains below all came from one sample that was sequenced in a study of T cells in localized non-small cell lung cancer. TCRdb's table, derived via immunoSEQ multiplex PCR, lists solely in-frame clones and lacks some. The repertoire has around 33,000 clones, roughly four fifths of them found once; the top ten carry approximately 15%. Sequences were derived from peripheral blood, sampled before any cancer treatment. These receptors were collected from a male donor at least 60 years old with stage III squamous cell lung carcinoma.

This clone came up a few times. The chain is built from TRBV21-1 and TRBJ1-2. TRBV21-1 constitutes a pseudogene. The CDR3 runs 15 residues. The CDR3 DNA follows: TGTGCCAGCAGCAAATTAGGGTTCCATAACTATGGCTACACCTTC. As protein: CASSKLGFHNYGYTF.

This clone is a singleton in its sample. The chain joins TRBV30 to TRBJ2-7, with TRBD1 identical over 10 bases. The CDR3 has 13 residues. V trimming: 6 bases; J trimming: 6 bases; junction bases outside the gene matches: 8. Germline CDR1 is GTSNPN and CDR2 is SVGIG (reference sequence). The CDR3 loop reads CACTGTGVFEQYF. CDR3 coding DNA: TGTGCCTGTACCGGGACAGGGGTTTTCGAGCAGTACTTC.

CDR3 residues: CAWSSGQGSTEAFF. In DNA, the CDR3 is TGTGCCTGGAGTAGCGGACAGGGGAGCACTGAAGCTTTCTTT. The chain carries TRBV30 and TRBJ1-1, with 9 nucleotides matching TRBD1. The junction had 5 bases not matched to a gene; V was cut back by 2 bases and J by 4 bases. The CDR3 covers 14 residues. Germline values: CDR1 GTSNPN, CDR2 SVGIG (reference sequence).

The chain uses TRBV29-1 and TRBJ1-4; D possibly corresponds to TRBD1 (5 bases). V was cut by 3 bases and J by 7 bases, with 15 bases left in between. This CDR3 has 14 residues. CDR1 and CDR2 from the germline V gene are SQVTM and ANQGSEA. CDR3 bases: TGCAGCGTTGACGGGGGGGGAAGGATTGAAAAACTGTTTTTT. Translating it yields CSVDGGGRIEKLFF.

The CDR3 DNA reads TGCGCCAGCAGCAATGACAGGGGGTATTCACCCCTCCACTTT. Encoded protein: CASSNDRGYSPLHF. The chain is built from TRBV5-1 and TRBJ1-6, with 9 bases matching TRBD1. The CDR3 is 14 amino acids. Germline trimming cut 4 bases from V and 8 bases from J; bases unmatched to any gene: 4. Germline V lookup: CDR1 SGHRS, CDR2 YFSETQ. Based on the CDR3 plus reference TRBV5-1 and TRBJ1-6, the full variable domain is KAGVTQTPRYLIKTRGQQVTLSCSPISGHRSVSWYQQTPGQGLQFLFEYFSETQRNKGNFPGRFSGRQFSNSRSEMNVSTLELGDSALYLCASSNDRGYSPLHFGNGTRLTVT.

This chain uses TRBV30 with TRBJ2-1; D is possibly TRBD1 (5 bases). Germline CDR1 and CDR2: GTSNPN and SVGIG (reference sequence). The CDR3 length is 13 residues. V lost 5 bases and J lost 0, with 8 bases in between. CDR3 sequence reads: CAWDSRSYNEQFF. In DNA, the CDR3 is TGTGCCTGGGACAGTCGCTCCTACAATGAGCAGTTCTTC. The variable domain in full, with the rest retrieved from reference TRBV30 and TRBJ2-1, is SQTIHQWPATLVQPVGSPLSLECTVEGTSNPNLYWYRQAAGRGLQLLFYSVGIGQISSEVPQNLSASRPQDRQFILSSKKLLLSDSGFYLCAWDSRSYNEQFFGPGTRLTVL.

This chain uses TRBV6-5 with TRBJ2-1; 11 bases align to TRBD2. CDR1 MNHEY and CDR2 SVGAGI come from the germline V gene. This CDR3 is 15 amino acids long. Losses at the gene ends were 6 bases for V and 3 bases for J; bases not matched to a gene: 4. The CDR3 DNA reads TGTGCCAGCAGAGGGGGGACTAGCGGCTACAATGAGCAGTTCTTC. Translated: CASRGGTSGYNEQFF.

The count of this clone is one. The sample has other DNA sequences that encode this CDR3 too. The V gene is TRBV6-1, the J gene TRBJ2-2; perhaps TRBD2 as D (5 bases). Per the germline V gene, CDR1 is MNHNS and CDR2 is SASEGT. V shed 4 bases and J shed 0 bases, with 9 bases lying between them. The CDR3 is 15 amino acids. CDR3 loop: CASSGTVANTGELFF. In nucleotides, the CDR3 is TGTGCCAGCAGTGGGACTGTCGCGAACACCGGGGAGCTGTTTTTT.

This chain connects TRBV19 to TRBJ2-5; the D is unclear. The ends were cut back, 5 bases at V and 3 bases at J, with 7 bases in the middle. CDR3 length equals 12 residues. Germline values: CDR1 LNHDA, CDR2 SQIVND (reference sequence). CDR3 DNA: TGTGCCAGTAGTTTCGCAGAAGAGACCCAGTACTTC. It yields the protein CASSFAEETQYF.

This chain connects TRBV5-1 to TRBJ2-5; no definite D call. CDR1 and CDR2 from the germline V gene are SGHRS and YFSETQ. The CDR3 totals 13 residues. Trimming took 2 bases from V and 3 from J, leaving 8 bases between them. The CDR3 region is CASSFGSEETQYF. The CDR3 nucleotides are TGCGCCAGCAGCTTTGGCAGTGAAGAGACCCAGTACTTC.

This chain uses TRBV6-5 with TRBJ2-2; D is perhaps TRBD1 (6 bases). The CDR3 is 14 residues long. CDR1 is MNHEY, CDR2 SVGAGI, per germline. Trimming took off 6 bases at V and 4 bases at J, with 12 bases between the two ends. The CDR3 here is CASSIGQPTGELFF. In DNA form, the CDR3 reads TGTGCCAGCAGCATAGGACAGCCCACCGGGGAGCTGTTTTTT.

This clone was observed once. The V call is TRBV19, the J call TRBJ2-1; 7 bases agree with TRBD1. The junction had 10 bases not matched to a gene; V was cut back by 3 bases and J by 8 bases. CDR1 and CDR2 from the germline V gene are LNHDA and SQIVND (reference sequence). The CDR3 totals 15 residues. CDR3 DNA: TGTGCCAGTAGTATCGACAGGGCGGGTGGAGATGAGCAGTTCTTC. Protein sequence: CASSIDRAGGDEQFF.

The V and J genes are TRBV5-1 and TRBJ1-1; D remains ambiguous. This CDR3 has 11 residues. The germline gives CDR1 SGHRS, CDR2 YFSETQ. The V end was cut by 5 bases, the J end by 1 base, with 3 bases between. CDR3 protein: CASRANTEAFF. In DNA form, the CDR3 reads TGCGCCAGCAGGGCGAACACTGAAGCTTTCTTT.

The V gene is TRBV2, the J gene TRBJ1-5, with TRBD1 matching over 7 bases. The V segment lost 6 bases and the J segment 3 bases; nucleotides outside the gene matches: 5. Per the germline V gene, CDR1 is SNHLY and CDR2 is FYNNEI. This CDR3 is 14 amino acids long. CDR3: CASSEGQINQPQHF. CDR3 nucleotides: TGTGCCAGCAGCGAGGGACAGATCAATCAGCCCCAGCATTTT.

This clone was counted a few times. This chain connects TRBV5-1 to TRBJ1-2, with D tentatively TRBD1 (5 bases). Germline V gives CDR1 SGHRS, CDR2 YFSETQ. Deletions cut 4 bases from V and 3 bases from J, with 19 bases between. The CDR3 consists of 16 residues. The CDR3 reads CASSPLIGGGDYGYTF. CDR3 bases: TGCGCCAGCAGCCCCTTAATCGGGGGGGGAGACTATGGCTACACCTTC. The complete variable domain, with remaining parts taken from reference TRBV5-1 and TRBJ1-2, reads KAGVTQTPRYLIKTRGQQVTLSCSPISGHRSVSWYQQTPGQGLQFLFEYFSETQRNKGNFPGRFSGRQFSNSRSEMNVSTLELGDSALYLCASSPLIGGGDYGYTFGSGTRLTVV.

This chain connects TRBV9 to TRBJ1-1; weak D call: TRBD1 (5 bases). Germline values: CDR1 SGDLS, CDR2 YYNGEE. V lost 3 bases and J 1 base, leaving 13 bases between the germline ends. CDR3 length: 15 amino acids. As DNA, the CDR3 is TGTGCCAGCAGCGAAAGCCGGGGGGGGAACACTGAAGCTTTCTTT. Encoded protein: CASSESRGGNTEAFF.

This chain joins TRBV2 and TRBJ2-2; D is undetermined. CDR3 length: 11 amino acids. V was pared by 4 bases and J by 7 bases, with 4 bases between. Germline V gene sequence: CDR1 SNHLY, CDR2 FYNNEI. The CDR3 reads CASSAHGELFF. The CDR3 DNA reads TGTGCCAGCAGTGCGCACGGGGAGCTGTTTTTT.

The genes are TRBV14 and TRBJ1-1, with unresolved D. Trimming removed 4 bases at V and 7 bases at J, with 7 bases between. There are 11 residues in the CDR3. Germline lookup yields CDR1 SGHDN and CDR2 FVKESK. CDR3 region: CASSPAVEAFF. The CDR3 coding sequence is TGTGCCAGCAGCCCCGCGGTTGAAGCTTTCTTT.

This CDR3 reads CASSSGSANYGYTF. The CDR3 DNA reads as TGTGCCAGCAGCTCAGGGAGTGCGAACTATGGCTACACCTTC. V is TRBV7-9 and J is TRBJ1-2, with D possibly matching TRBD1 (5 bases). The CDR3 length is 14 residues. Trimming pared 4 bases from V and 2 bases from J, leaving 11 bases between. In germline, CDR1 is SEHNR, CDR2 FQNEAQ (reference sequence).

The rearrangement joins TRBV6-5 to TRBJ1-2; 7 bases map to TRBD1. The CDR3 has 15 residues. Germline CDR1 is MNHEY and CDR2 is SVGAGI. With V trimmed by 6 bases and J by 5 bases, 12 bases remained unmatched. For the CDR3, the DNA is TGTGCCAGCAGCGCAAACAGGGGCTTTAAGTATGGCTACACCTTC. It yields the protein CASSANRGFKYGYTF.